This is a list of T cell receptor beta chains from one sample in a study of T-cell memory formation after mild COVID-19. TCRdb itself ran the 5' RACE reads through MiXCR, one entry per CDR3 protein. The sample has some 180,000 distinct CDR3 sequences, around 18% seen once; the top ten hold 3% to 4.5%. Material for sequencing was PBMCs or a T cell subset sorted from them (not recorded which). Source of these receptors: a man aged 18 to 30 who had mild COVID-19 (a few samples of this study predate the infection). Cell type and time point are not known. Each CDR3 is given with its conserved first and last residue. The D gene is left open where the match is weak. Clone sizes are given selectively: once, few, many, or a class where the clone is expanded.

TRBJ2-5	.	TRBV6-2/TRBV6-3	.	TGTGCCAGCAGTTACTCGACAGAGAAAGAGACCCAGTACTTC	CASSYSTEKETQYF
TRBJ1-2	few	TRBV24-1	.	TGTGCCACCAGTGATGCAGGGGCGCGTGGCTACACCTTC	CATSDAGARGYTF
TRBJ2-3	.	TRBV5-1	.	TGCGCCAGCAGCCAGACTACAGGGCCAGATACGCAGTATTTT	CASSQTTGPDTQYF
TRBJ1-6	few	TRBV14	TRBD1	TGTGCCAGCTCCGGGACAGGGACTTCACCCCTCCACTTT	CASSGTGTSPLHF
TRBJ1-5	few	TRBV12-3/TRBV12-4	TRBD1	TGTGCCAGCAGTTTACTGGGACAGCGTCAGCCCCAGCATTTT	CASSLLGQRQPQHF
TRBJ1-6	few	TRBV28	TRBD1	TGTGCCAGCAGTCCGGGACAGGGTGGTTCACCCCTCCACTTT	CASSPGQGGSPLHF
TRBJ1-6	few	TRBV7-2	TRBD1	TGTGCCAGCAGTCAACAGGGGGCTCTTAATTCACCCCTCCACTTT	CASSQQGALNSPLHF
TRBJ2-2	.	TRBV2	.	TGTGCCAGCAGTTACCAGGGATCCACCGGGGAGCTGTTTTTT	CASSYQGSTGELFF
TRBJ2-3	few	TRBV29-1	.	TGCAGCGTTGAAAGGGACACGAGCACAGATACGCAGTATTTT	CSVERDTSTDTQYF
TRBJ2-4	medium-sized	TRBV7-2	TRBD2	TGTGCCAGCAGCAGGGACTACGGGGCCAAAAACATTCAGTACTTC	CASSRDYGAKNIQYF
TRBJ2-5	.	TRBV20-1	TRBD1	TGCAGTGCAAGGGGACAGCGCAAAGAGACCCAGTACTTC	CSARGQRKETQYF
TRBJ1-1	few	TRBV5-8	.	TGTGCCAGCAGCTTTTGGGGAGGCACTGAAGCTTTCTTT	CASSFWGGTEAFF
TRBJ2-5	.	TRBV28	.	TGTGCCAGCAGTTTGTTACAGGGAGGGGAGACCCAGTACTTC	CASSLLQGGETQYF
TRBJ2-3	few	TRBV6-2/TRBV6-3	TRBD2	TGTGCCAGCAGTTCACCTAGCGGGGGAACAGATACGCAGTATTTT	CASSSPSGGTDTQYF
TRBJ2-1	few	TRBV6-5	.	TGTGCCAGCAAAGAACAGGAGTTCAATGAGCAGTTCTTC	CASKEQEFNEQFF
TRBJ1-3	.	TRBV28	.	TGTGCCAGCAGTTTAGGGGGGACTGGAAACACCATATATTTT	CASSLGGTGNTIYF
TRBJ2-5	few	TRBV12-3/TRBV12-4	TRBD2	TGTGCCAGCAGTTTCTCACCAGCGGGGGGTCAAGAGACCCAGTACTTC	CASSFSPAGGQETQYF